This T cell receptor (beta chain) was identified during a study of T cells in Graves' hyperthyroidism and ophthalmopathy. Background on the study: Blood was drawn when the patient was first diagnosed and still untreated.

This clonotype was seen repeatedly, ten times or more. Its antigen is unidentified. Investigators excluded patients with uncontrolled infection, other autoimmune disease, pregnancy or lactation. From germline, CDR1 is MDHEN and CDR2 SYDVKM. The length of the CDR3 is 14 residues. With 2 bases clipped from V and 9 bases from J, the junction kept 10 bases outside the gene matches. It was RNA transcripts that yielded the amplified TCR beta CDR3 regions. A first-round RT-PCR of the TCR CDR3 used the HTBI primer set. Each CDR3 protein is one row after TCRdb ran MiXCR on the multiplex PCR reads. Here the sample spans about 350,000 distinct CDR3 sequences, roughly 20% being singletons. Whole-study results and caveats: A model using 13 V-J features told ophthalmopathy apart from stable hyperthyroidism. Appearing also in blood were most of the thyroid clonotypes expanded above 0.001.

V is TRBV28 and J is TRBJ2-7; TRBD2 aligns across 7 bases. Sample: blood. The origin of this receptor is a woman between 40 and 50 years old with Graves' ophthalmopathy. CDR3 nucleotide sequence: TGTGCCAGCAGTTTAGGGAGGGGATCTACGGGGCAGTACTTC. Translating it yields CASSLGRGSTGQYF. Supplemented by reference TRBV28 and TRBJ2-7, the full variable domain reads DVKVTQSSRYLVKRTGEKVFLECVQDMDHENMFWYRQDPGLGLRLIYFSYDVKMKEKGDIPEGYSVSREKKERFSLILESASTNQTSMYLCASSLGRGSTGQYFGPGTRLTVT.